This paragraph reports one TCR beta chain. In the study's own analysis: Scientists estimated how many nucleated cells there were by amplifying reference gene primers. Produced via immunoSEQ multiplex PCR; TCRdb's table is partial and in-frame only. V, J and clone size were drawn from that table, and D and trimming were deduced from the DNA. The repertoire includes about 130,000 clones, about 79% of them detected once, and 3% to 3.5% sits in the top ten. This sample was taken from a study of blood T cell repertoires in COVID-19. At the level of the study: Samples came from the United States, Italy and Spain, spanning acute and convalescent COVID-19. The cDNA or gDNA used as material had been derived from T cells, B-cell-depleted T cells, or PBMCs.

The V and J ends lost 2 bases and 8 bases respectively, with 11 bases between them. The CDR3 is 14 residues long. Germline loops: CDR1 SGDLS, CDR2 YYNGEE. The receptor's source is a woman older than 75 with acute or convalescent COVID-19. Sequencing input: peripheral blood. This rearrangement joins TRBV9 to TRBJ1-6; D gene unclear. The CDR3 is CASSVMSADSPLHF. The CDR3 region has the DNA TGTGCCAGCAGCGTGATGTCAGCGGATTCACCCCTCCACTTT.